A single T cell receptor beta chain is shown here with its context. Its specificity is unknown. Via MiXCR, TCRdb re-called the PCR reads. Here the sample spans under 35,000 clones, approximately 40% being singletons. The source of the sample is a study of metastatic and nonmetastatic thyroid tumors. General study points: A significant increase in TCR beta diversity was reportedly seen in malignant thyroid tumors relative to benign nodules, in blood and tumor.

All patients were treatment-naive before thyroid surgery. CDR1 is SGHRS and CDR2 is YFSETQ in the germline V gene. The CDR3 loop spans 16 amino acids. Between the trimmed V and J ends, which lost 0 bases and 3 bases, there was a span of 14 bases. The TCR comes from a female donor with papillary thyroid cancer or a benign thyroid nodule (not recorded which). Some clones in this sample may be carry-over from other donors' samples. The sample was tumor tissue. The chain joins TRBV5-1 to TRBJ2-3, with D perhaps assigned TRBD1 or TRBD2 (6 bases each). The CDR3 DNA is TGCGCCAGCAGCTTGGCCGTAGGGGGGAGGACAGATACGCAGTATTTT. Protein: CASSLAVGGRTDTQYF.